Listed below are T cell receptor beta chains from one sample, sequenced in a study of blood T cell repertoires in COVID-19. Sequenced by immunoSEQ multiplex PCR; TCRdb stores in-frame clones only, minus some. The sample includes roughly 300,000 clones, approximately 83% of them seen just once. Sequencing was performed on peripheral blood. These receptors were collected from a woman between 45 and 65 years old who had recovered from COVID-19. Each CDR3 is given without its conserved first and last residue. Fields, in order: J gene, V gene, CDR3 protein.

>TRBJ2-2|TRBV19
ASSPGTGKVAGELF
>TRBJ1-1|TRBV28
ASSSRSTEAF
>TRBJ1-4|TRBV6-2/TRBV6-3
ASSQGRNEKLF
>TRBJ1-5|TRBV5-5
ASSSGTGYSNQPQH
>TRBJ2-7|TRBV28
ASSLQSYEQY
>TRBJ1-2|TRBV5-4
ASSSTGVLDYT
>TRBJ1-2|TRBV7-2
ASSQGQGLGYT
>TRBJ1-1|TRBV28
ASSPSPGGEAF
>TRBJ2-3|TRBV7-8
ASSYSRQGADTQY
>TRBJ2-1|TRBV27
ASSLNSGGYNEQF
>TRBJ1-5|TRBV7-8
ASSATDSNQPQH
>TRBJ2-3|TRBV6-2/TRBV6-3
ASSWTSVTDTQY
>TRBJ1-2|TRBV5-4
ASTTTGYGYT
>TRBJ2-7|TRBV6-5
ASKLAYYEQY
>TRBJ1-2|TRBV12-3/TRBV12-4
ASSLAAYGYT
>TRBJ2-3|TRBV5-5
ASSSGTGSDTQY
>TRBJ2-1|TRBV18
ASSPGTGGYNEQF
>TRBJ2-7|TRBV4-3
ASSQDEATSDSYEQY
>TRBJ1-2|TRBV6-6
ASSLQGSSLNYGYT
>TRBJ1-4|TRBV7-8
ASSPRDRGARGEKLF
>TRBJ2-1|TRBV20-1
SAGGKRELGEQF
>TRBJ2-3|TRBV19
ASSPSGGRADTQY
>TRBJ2-7|TRBV27
ASSPSRGTYEQY
>TRBJ2-5|TRBV28
ASSPRLAGGEETQY
>TRBJ2-3|TRBV19
ASSMGLAGATDTQY
>TRBJ2-3|TRBV24-1
ATSDPGTESTDTQY
>TRBJ2-3|TRBV5-1
ASSVTGTGVGDTQY
>TRBJ2-7|TRBV5-1
ASSPREGSSEQY
>TRBJ2-7|TRBV12-3/TRBV12-4
ASSPGQYEQY
>TRBJ1-5|TRBV19
ASKMEAYSNQPQH
>TRBJ2-1|TRBV5-1
ASSPGLAGYNEQF
>TRBJ1-5|TRBV28
ASSSGQGNQPQH
>TRBJ2-2|TRBV9
ASSVAYGRNTGELF
>TRBJ2-7|TRBV7-9
ASSAQAPPYEQY
>TRBJ1-3|TRBV19
ASTTGTVFGNTIY
>TRBJ2-6|TRBV28
ASSFTGGRAGANVLT
>TRBJ1-6|TRBV9
ASSGQGANSPLH
>TRBJ1-2|TRBV4-3
ASSTGWAGNYGYT
>TRBJ2-1|TRBV19
ASRGTDPSYNEQF
>TRBJ1-1|TRBV18
ASSPMEVEAF
>TRBJ1-4|TRBV28
ASSPAGQLREKLF
>TRBJ2-5|TRBV2
ASTPGETQY
>TRBJ1-2|TRBV24-1
ATSRSGANYGYT
>TRBJ2-7|TRBV3-1/TRBV3-2
ASSQDPAGMSYEQY
>TRBJ2-3|TRBV6-4
ASSPSGSIDTQY
>TRBJ1-2|TRBV3-1/TRBV3-2
ASSPREGAYGYT
>TRBJ2-3|TRBV5-1
ASSSGQGSADTQY
>TRBJ2-7|TRBV24-1
ATSESTGSYEQY
>TRBJ2-1|TRBV14
ASSQKGLGLWLRTSGRGDEQF
>TRBJ1-2|TRBV5-6
ASSRTLDGNYGYT
>TRBJ2-5|TRBV4-1
ASTGGVLLRETQY
>TRBJ2-3|TRBV3-1/TRBV3-2
ASSSDTTTVGTDTQY
>TRBJ2-3|TRBV9
ASSRDSSTDTQY
>TRBJ2-5|TRBV7-2
ASSPTPGLAGQETQY